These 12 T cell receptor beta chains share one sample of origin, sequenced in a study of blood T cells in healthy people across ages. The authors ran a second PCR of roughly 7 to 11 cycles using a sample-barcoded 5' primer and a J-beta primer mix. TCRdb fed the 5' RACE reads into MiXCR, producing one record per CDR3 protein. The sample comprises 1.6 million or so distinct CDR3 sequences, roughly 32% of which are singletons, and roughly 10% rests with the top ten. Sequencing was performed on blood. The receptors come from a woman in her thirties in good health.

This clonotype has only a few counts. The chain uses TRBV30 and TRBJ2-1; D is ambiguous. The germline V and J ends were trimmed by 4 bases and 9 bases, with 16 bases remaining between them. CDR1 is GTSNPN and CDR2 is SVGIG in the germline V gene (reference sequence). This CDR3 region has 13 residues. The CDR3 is CAWTLAWGGEQFF. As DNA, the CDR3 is TGTGCCTGGACCCTTGCGTGGGGTGGTGAGCAGTTCTTC.

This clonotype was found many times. The CDR3 bases are TGCAGCGTTGAACATTCCTACGAGCAGTACTTC. It specifies CSVEHSYEQYF. The chain couples TRBV29-1 to TRBJ2-7; D is ambiguous. The CDR3 has 11 residues. Germline assignment: CDR1 SQVTM and CDR2 ANQGSEA. V gave up 2 bases and J gave up 1 base, with 3 bases separating them.

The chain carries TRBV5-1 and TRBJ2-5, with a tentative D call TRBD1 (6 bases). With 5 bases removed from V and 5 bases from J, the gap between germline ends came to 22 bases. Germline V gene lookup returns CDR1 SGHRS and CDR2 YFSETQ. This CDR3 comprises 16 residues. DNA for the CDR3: TGCGCCAGCAGTAGAGGTGGGGGCGCCCGGTCGGAGACCCAGTACTTC. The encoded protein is CASSRGGGARSETQYF. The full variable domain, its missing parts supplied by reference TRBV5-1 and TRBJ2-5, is KAGVTQTPRYLIKTRGQQVTLSCSPISGHRSVSWYQQTPGQGLQFLFEYFSETQRNKGNFPGRFSGRQFSNSRSEMNVSTLELGDSALYLCASSRGGGARSETQYFGPGTRLLVL.

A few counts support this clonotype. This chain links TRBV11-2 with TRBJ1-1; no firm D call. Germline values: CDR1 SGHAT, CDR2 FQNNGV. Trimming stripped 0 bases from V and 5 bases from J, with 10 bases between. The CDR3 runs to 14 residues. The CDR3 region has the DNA TGTGCCAGCAGCTTAGAGGTCACTGGGACTGAAGCTTTCTTT. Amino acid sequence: CASSLEVTGTEAFF.

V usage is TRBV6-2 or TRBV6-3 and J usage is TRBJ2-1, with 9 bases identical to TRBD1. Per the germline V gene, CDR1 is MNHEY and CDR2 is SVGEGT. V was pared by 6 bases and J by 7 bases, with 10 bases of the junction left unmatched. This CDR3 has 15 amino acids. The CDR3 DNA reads TGTGCCAGCAGACACAACCGGGACAGGGTAAATGAGCAGTTCTTC. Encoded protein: CASRHNRDRVNEQFF.

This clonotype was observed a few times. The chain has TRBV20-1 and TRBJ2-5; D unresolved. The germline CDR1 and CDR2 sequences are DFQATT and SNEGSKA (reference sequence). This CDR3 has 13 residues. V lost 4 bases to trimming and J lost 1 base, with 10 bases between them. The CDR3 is CSAKITVQETQYF. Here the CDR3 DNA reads TGCAGTGCTAAAATTACGGTCCAAGAGACCCAGTACTTC.

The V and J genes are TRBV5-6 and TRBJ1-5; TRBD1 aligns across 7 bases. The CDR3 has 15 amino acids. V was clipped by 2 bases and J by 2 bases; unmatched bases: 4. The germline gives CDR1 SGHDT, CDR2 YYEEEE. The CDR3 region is CASSFSQGGNQPQHF. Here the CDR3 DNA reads TGTGCCAGCAGCTTCTCGCAGGGGGGCAATCAGCCCCAGCATTTT.

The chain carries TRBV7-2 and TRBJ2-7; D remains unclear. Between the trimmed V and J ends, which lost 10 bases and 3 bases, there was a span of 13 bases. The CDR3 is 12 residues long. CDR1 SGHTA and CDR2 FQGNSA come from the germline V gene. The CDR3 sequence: CATRPENYEQYF. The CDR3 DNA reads TGTGCCACCCGACCCGAAAACTACGAGCAGTACTTC.

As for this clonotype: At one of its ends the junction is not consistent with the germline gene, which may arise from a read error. The CDR3 sequence: CVSSLEGFTEAFF. DNA of the CDR3: TGTGTCAGCAGCTTAGAGGGGTTCACTGAAGCTTTCTTT. The chain carries TRBV7-9 and TRBJ1-1; tentatively, D is TRBD1 (5 bases). The germline gives CDR1 SEHNR, CDR2 FQNEAQ (reference sequence). This CDR3 has 13 residues.

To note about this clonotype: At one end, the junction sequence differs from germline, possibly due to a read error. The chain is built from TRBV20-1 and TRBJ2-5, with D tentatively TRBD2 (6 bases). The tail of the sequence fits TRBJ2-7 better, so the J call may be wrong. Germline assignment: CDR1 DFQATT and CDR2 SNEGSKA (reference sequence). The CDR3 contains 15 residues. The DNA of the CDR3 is TGCAATGCTAGCGACTTTCGTGTGCTCAAATACGAGCAGTACTTC. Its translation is CNASDFRVLKYEQYF.

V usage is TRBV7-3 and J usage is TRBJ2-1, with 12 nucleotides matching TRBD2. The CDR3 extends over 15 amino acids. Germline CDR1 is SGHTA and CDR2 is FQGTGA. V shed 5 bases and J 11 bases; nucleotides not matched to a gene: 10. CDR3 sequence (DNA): TGTGCCAGCAGCCCCACTGGAGGACTAGCGGGGAAGCAGTTCTTC. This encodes CASSPTGGLAGKQFF.

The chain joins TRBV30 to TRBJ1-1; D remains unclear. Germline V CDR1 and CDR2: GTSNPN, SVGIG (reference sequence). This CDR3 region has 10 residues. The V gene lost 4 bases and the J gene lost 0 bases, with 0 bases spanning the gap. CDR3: CAWMNTEAFF. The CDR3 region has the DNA TGTGCCTGGATGAACACTGAAGCTTTCTTT.